Presented here are 17 T cell receptor beta chains from one specimen sequenced in a study of blood T cells in healthy people across ages. The second PCR ran about 6 to 12 cycles with a sample-barcoded 5' primer and J-beta primers. TCRdb re-called the 5' RACE reads through MiXCR, storing one row per CDR3 protein. Of approximately 940,000 distinct CDR3 sequences listed, under 50% were seen once; the top ten hold roughly 13%. The specimen sequenced was blood. The receptors were sampled from a man aged 25-40 years in good health.

In DNA form, the CDR3 reads TGCAGTGGTAGCTTCAGCGGCACAGATACGCAGTATTTT. Translation: CSGSFSGTDTQYF. This chain links TRBV20-1 with TRBJ2-3; D is undetermined. The CDR3 has 13 residues. V was clipped by 7 bases and J by 1 base, with 12 bases between them. Germline CDR1 is DFQATT and CDR2 is SNEGSKA (reference sequence).

This clonotype occurred many times. The V gene is TRBV12-3 or TRBV12-4, the J gene TRBJ1-2; D ambiguous. The V gene lost 6 bases and the J gene lost 0 bases, with 8 bases spanning the gap. The CDR3 has 13 residues. The CDR3 sequence: CASRPRSNYGYTF. In DNA form, the CDR3 reads TGTGCCAGCAGGCCAAGGTCTAACTATGGCTACACCTTC.

V gene TRBV7-2 combines with J gene TRBJ2-7, with TRBD1 matching 7 bases. After removal of 5 bases from V and 2 bases from J, the junction contained 9 bases not matched to a gene. The CDR3 is 15 residues long. CDR1 and CDR2 (germline): SGHTA, FQGNSA. For the CDR3, the DNA is TGTGCCAGCAGCAGTAAGGCAGGGGGACCCTACGAGCAGTACTTC. Translated, it gives CASSSKAGGPYEQYF.

This clonotype was counted between two and nine times. The gene calls are TRBV3-1 and TRBJ2-7; D perhaps matches TRBD2 (6 bases). CDR1 is LGHDT and CDR2 is YNNKEL in the germline V gene (reference sequence). The CDR3 sequence is 18 residues long. V was clipped by 0 bases and J by 6 bases, with 24 bases between them. CDR3 amino acids: CASSQEAGTGRSLAEQYF. As DNA, the CDR3 is TGTGCCAGCAGCCAAGAGGCGGGAACCGGGAGATCCCTTGCCGAGCAGTACTTC.

This clonotype has at least ten counts. J is TRBJ1-5 and V is TRBV29-1; no clear D gene. The V gene lost 7 bases and the J gene lost 4 bases, with 11 bases spanning the gap. Germline CDR1 SQVTM, CDR2 ANQGSEA. This CDR3 comprises 12 residues. The CDR3 sequence is CSASDGNQPQHF. In DNA form, the CDR3 reads TGCAGCGCCTCGGACGGAAATCAGCCCCAGCATTTT.

This chain links TRBV2 with TRBJ2-7; 7 nucleotides agree with TRBD1. Germline CDR1 is SNHLY and CDR2 is FYNNEI. Trimming took 0 bases from V and 2 from J; bases not matched to a gene: 4. CDR3 length: 15 residues. As DNA, the CDR3 is TGTGCCAGCAGTGAAGCGGAGGACAGGACCTACGAGCAGTACTTC. Protein sequence: CASSEAEDRTYEQYF.

About this clonotype: A read error is likely, as this CDR3 ends without the conserved phenylalanine or tryptophan. The V gene is TRBV15, the J gene TRBJ1-6; TRBD1 aligns across 8 bases. The J segment lost 6 bases and the V segment lost 0 bases, leaving 7 bases of the junction unmatched. CDR1 and CDR2 (germline): LNHNV, YYDKDF (reference sequence). This CDR3 comprises 17 residues. DNA for the CDR3: TGTGCCACCAGCAGAGAGGACAGGGTGGGATTTAATTCACCCCTCCACCTT. It codes for CATSREDRVGFNSPLHL.

The table lists this clonotype with many counts. This rearrangement joins TRBV10-3 to TRBJ2-5, with D perhaps TRBD2 (6 bases). V lost 2 bases and J 11 bases, leaving 9 bases between the germline ends. Germline V lookup: CDR1 ENHRY, CDR2 SYGVKD. The CDR3 is 11 residues long. The CDR3 nucleotides are TGTGCCATCAGTGAGGGGGAGGAGCAGTACTTC. It encodes CAISEGEEQYF.

V and J are TRBV28 and TRBJ2-5; tentatively, D is TRBD1 (5 bases). V lost 3 bases to trimming and J lost 1 base, with 9 bases between them. The CDR3 sequence is 14 residues long. The germline V gene has CDR1 MDHEN and CDR2 SYDVKM. The CDR3 here is CASSFRVFQETQYF. CDR3 sequence (DNA): TGTGCCAGCAGTTTCAGGGTTTTCCAAGAGACCCAGTACTTC.

This clonotype was seen a single time. The rearrangement links TRBV19 to TRBJ1-1, with no clear D. Between the trimmed V and J ends, which lost 3 bases and 4 bases, there was a span of 6 bases. This CDR3 spans 12 amino acids. Germline lookup yields CDR1 LNHDA and CDR2 SQIVND (reference sequence). The CDR3 sequence: CASSIFGTEAFF. The CDR3 DNA reads TGTGCCAGTAGTATCTTTGGCACTGAAGCTTTCTTT. The entire variable domain, with the rest obtained from reference TRBV19 and TRBJ1-1, is as follows: DGGITQSPKYLFRKEGQNVTLSCEQNLNHDAMYWYRQDPGQGLRLIYYSQIVNDFQKGDIAEGYSVSREKKESFPLTVTSAQKNPTAFYLCASSIFGTEAFFGQGTRLTVV.

The rearrangement joins TRBV3-1 to TRBJ2-3; 11 bases match TRBD2. Germline values: CDR1 LGHDT, CDR2 YNNKEL (reference sequence). V shed 2 bases and J 10 bases; nucleotides not matched to a gene: 8. The CDR3 consists of 15 residues. CDR3 bases: TGTGCCAGCAGCCAACTGACTAGCGGGGCCCATGCGCAGTATTTT. Protein: CASSQLTSGAHAQYF.

The chain has TRBV6-5 and TRBJ2-3; tentatively, D is TRBD1 or TRBD2 (5 bases each). The CDR3 runs to 12 residues. V was cut by 6 bases and J by 5 bases, with 9 bases left in between. Germline V gives CDR1 MNHEY, CDR2 SVGAGI. The CDR3 loop reads CASSNGGDTQYF. The CDR3 bases are TGTGCCAGCAGCAATGGGGGAGATACGCAGTATTTT.

This clonotype has just a few counts. V is TRBV7-9 and J is TRBJ1-2, with 7 bases that match TRBD1. CDR1 and CDR2 (germline): SEHNR, FQNEAQ (reference sequence). The junction had 2 bases not matched to a gene; V was cut back by 4 bases and J by 0 bases. The CDR3 runs 14 residues. The CDR3 reads CASSWDSSNYGYTF. In DNA form, the CDR3 reads TGTGCCAGCAGCTGGGACAGCTCTAACTATGGCTACACCTTC.

The rearrangement joins TRBV28 to TRBJ2-7; perhaps TRBD2 as D (5 bases). Germline V gene sequence: CDR1 MDHEN, CDR2 SYDVKM. The germline V and J ends were trimmed by 3 bases and 4 bases, with 19 bases remaining between them. The CDR3 consists of 16 residues. The CDR3 region is CASSFMSRSTGYEQYF. Written as DNA, the CDR3 is TGTGCCAGCAGTTTTATGAGTAGGAGTACGGGGTACGAGCAGTACTTC.

A few counts support this clonotype. The V and J genes are TRBV7-2 and TRBJ2-1, with 7 bases lining up with TRBD2. Trimming cost V 5 bases and J 0 bases; bases outside gene matches: 4. This CDR3 is 15 amino acids long. Germline assignment: CDR1 SGHTA and CDR2 FQGNSA. CDR3 protein: CASSAGRGSYNEQFF. The CDR3 DNA is TGTGCCAGCAGCGCGGGGAGGGGCTCCTACAATGAGCAGTTCTTC.

This clonotype was observed a handful of times. This chain links TRBV4-3 with TRBJ2-7; TRBD2 matches 11 bases. V dropped 1 base and J dropped 3; count of bases not matched to a gene: 8. This CDR3 has 17 amino acids. Germline V gene sequence: CDR1 LGHNA, CDR2 YSLEER. The CDR3 region is CASSQGIVGTSGYEQYF. CDR3 in DNA: TGCGCCAGCAGCCAAGGAATTGTTGGGACTAGCGGCTACGAGCAGTACTTC.

The gene calls are TRBV20-1 and TRBJ2-1; the match to TRBD1 covers 8 bases. This CDR3 is built from 15 residues. V gave up 5 bases and J gave up 0 bases; unmatched junction bases: 6. CDR1 and CDR2 (germline): DFQATT, SNEGSKA (reference sequence). CDR3 amino acids: CSAGGTGGSYNEQFF. The CDR3 DNA reads as TGCAGTGCTGGCGGGACAGGAGGCTCCTACAATGAGCAGTTCTTC.